This T cell receptor beta chain was sequenced in a study of T-cell memory formation after mild COVID-19. Study outcomes and limitations: Clones which contracted sat mainly in CM and EM if CD4+, and in EMRA if CD8+.

Remarks on this clonotype: Its cognate antigen is unknown.

The 5'RACE method, run with constant-segment primers, produced TCR alpha and TCR beta cDNA libraries (carrying sample barcodes and UMIs). MiXCR, run by TCRdb on the 5' RACE reads, gives a single entry per CDR3 protein. The repertoire holds roughly 130,000 distinct CDR3 sequences, about 6% seen once, with approximately 2% in the top ten. Sample: PBMCs or a T cell subset sorted from them (not recorded which). The sequence was collected from an adult woman who had mild COVID-19 (a few samples of this study predate the infection). Cell type and time point are not known.

The CDR3: CASSRLAVGTDTQYF. Here the CDR3 DNA reads TGTGCCAGCAGCCGACTAGCGGTCGGCACAGATACGCAGTATTTT. The chain carries TRBV7-2 and TRBJ2-3; 9 nucleotides align to TRBD2. The ends lost 5 bases at V and 1 base at J; junction bases unmatched: 4. The CDR3 totals 15 residues. Looked up from germline, CDR1 is SGHTA and CDR2 is FQGNSA.